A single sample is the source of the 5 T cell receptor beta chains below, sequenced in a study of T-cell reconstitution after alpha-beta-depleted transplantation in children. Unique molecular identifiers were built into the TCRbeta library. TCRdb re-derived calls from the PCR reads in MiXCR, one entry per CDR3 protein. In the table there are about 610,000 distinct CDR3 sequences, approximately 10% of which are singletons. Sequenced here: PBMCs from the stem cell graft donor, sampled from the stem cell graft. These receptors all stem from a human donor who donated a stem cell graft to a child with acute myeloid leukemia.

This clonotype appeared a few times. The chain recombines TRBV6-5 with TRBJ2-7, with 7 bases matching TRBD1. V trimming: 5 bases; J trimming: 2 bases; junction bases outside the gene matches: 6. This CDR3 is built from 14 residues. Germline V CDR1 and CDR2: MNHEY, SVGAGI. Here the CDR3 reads CASSPWDSTYEQYF. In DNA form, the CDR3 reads TGTGCCAGCAGTCCTTGGGACAGCACCTACGAGCAGTACTTC.

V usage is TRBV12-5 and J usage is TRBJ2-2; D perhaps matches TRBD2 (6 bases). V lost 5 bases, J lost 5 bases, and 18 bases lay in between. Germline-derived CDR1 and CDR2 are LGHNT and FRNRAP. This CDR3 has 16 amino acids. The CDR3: CASGVISGLNTGELFF. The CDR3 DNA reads TGTGCTAGTGGTGTCATATCGGGACTTAATACCGGGGAGCTGTTTTTT.

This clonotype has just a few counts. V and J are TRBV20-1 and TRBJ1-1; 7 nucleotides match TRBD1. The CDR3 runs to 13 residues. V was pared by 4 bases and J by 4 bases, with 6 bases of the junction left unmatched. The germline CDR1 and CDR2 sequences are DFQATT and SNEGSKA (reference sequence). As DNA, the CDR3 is TGCAGTGCTATCCCCGGGACAGTCACTGAAGCTTTCTTT. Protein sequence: CSAIPGTVTEAFF.

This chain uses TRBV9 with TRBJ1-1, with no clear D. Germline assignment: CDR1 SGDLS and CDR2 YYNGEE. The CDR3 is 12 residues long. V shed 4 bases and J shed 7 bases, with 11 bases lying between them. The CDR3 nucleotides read TGTGCCAGCAGCTCAGTGAGTGGTGAAGCTTTCTTT. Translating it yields CASSSVSGEAFF. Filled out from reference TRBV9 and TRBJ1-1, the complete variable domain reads DSGVTQTPKHLITATGQRVTLRCSPRSGDLSVYWYQQSLDQGLQFLIQYYNGEERAKGNILERFSAQQFPDLHSELNLSSLELGDSALYFCASSSVSGEAFFGQGTRLTVV.

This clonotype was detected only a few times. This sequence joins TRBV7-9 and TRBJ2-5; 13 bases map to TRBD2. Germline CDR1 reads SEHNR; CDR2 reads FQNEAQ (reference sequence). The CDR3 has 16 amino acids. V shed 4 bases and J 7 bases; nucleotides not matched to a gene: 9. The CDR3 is CASSSTSGRAYGTQYF. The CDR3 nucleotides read TGTGCCAGCAGCTCAACTAGCGGGAGGGCTTATGGGACCCAGTACTTC. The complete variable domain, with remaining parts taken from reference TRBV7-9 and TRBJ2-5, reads DTGVSQNPRHKITKRGQNVTFRCDPISEHNRLYWYRQTLGQGPEFLTYFQNEAQLEKSRLLSDRFSAERPKGSFSTLEIQRTEQGDSAMYLCASSSTSGRAYGTQYFGPGTRLLVL.